These T cell receptor beta chains were read from a single sample in a study of T cells in localized non-small cell lung cancer. TCRdb keeps only in-frame clones here, not all; method: immunoSEQ multiplex PCR. The top ten hold 20% to 25% of the sample, which has tens of thousands of clones, roughly 91% seen once. The input for sequencing was peripheral blood, taken before any cancer treatment. Receptors were obtained from a woman aged 35-70 years with stage I squamous cell lung carcinoma. Each CDR3 is given with its conserved first and last residue. A D gene is named only where the DNA matches it firmly. For some rows the clone size is stated as once, few or many, or as a class when expanded; others skip it.

DNA: TGTGCCAGCAGCTGGGGCCCGACAGGAACGAACACTGAAGCTTTCTTT
CDR3: CASSWGPTGTNTEAFF
J: TRBJ1-1
size: NA
V: TRBV5-6
D: NA

DNA: TGTGCCAGCAGCCAGGAGGGTGCAACTAATGAAAAACTGTTTTTT
CDR3: CASSQEGATNEKLFF
J: TRBJ1-4
size: NA
V: TRBV7-9
D: NA

DNA: TGTGCCAGCAGCTTAGACAGGAGTACCGGGGAGCTGTTTTTT
CDR3: CASSLDRSTGELFF
J: TRBJ2-2
size: NA
V: TRBV7-6
D: NA

DNA: TGTGCCAGCAGGCGCATCTCCTTGAACACTGAAGCTTTCTTT
CDR3: CASRRISLNTEAFF
J: TRBJ1-1
size: NA
V: TRBV6-1
D: NA

DNA: TGTGCCAGCAGTTTCCCGGGACAGGGATTTGGCTACACCTTC
CDR3: CASSFPGQGFGYTF
J: TRBJ1-2
size: NA
V: TRBV6-5
D: TRBD1

DNA: TGTGCCAGCAGCTTATTCGGGAGCCACATTCAGTACTTC
CDR3: CASSLFGSHIQYF
J: TRBJ2-4
size: NA
V: TRBV5-4
D: NA

DNA: TGTGCCAGTAGTGTGCTAGCGGGGGGTACCTACGAGCAGTACTTC
CDR3: CASSVLAGGTYEQYF
J: TRBJ2-7
size: NA
V: TRBV19
D: TRBD2

DNA: TGTGCCAGCAGCCAGAGCGGAGGGGGACTAGGTTACGAGCAGTACTTC
CDR3: CASSQSGGGLGYEQYF
J: TRBJ2-7
size: NA
V: TRBV4-2
D: TRBD2

DNA: TGCGCCAGCAGTGACCAAGGGAAGGGGAACATTCAGTACTTC
CDR3: CASSDQGKGNIQYF
J: TRBJ2-4
size: NA
V: TRBV10-1
D: NA

DNA: TGTGCCAGCAGCTTGGCGGAGGGCCTTGAGCAGTTCTTC
CDR3: CASSLAEGLEQFF
J: TRBJ2-1
size: NA
V: TRBV5-4
D: NA

DNA: TGTGCCAGCAGCCCCTACAAGGGGGGGATGAACACTGAAGCTTTCTTT
CDR3: CASSPYKGGMNTEAFF
J: TRBJ1-1
size: NA
V: TRBV7-9
D: NA

DNA: TGTGCCAGCCGTTTGGGGGTTGAAGCTTTCTTT
CDR3: CASRLGVEAFF
J: TRBJ1-1
size: NA
V: TRBV19
D: NA

DNA: TGCAGCGTGGCCGGGACAGGGGTATCCGAAGCTTTCTTT
CDR3: CSVAGTGVSEAFF
J: TRBJ1-1
size: NA
V: TRBV29-1
D: TRBD1

DNA: TGCGCCAGCAGCCAAGATAGGGGGAACACTGAAGCTTTCTTT
CDR3: CASSQDRGNTEAFF
J: TRBJ1-1
size: NA
V: TRBV4-1
D: NA

DNA: TGTGCCAGCAGCCCCGAACCGTTTAGCGGGGGCTCCTACAATGAGCAGTTCTTC
CDR3: CASSPEPFSGGSYNEQFF
J: TRBJ2-1
size: NA
V: TRBV5-4
D: TRBD2

DNA: TGCGCCAGCAGCTTGGAACGCGGCGTAAGGGGCTATGGCTACACCTTC
CDR3: CASSLERGVRGYGYTF
J: TRBJ1-2
size: NA
V: TRBV5-1
D: NA

DNA: TGCGCCAGCAGCGGAGGGGGGCCCTTAGACACTGAAGCTTTCTTT
CDR3: CASSGGGPLDTEAFF
J: TRBJ1-1
size: NA
V: TRBV5-1
D: NA

DNA: TGTGCCAGCAGCTTAGGCCAGACTAGCGGGGGGCCGCCGTTCTTC
CDR3: CASSLGQTSGGPPFF
J: TRBJ2-1
size: once
V: TRBV7-9
D: TRBD2

DNA: TGTGCTAGTGGTTCCCAATTCTCTGGGGGCCAGAACACTGAAGCTTTCTTT
CDR3: CASGSQFSGGQNTEAFF
J: TRBJ1-1
size: NA
V: TRBV12-5
D: NA

DNA: TGTGCCAGCAGCGGACAGGGTCGTAGCTATGGCTACACCTTC
CDR3: CASSGQGRSYGYTF
J: TRBJ1-2
size: NA
V: TRBV9
D: TRBD1

DNA: TGTGCCAGCAGTTACTCTTGGGAGGCCGCCTACGAGCAGTACTTC
CDR3: CASSYSWEAAYEQYF
J: TRBJ2-7
size: NA
V: TRBV6-5
D: NA